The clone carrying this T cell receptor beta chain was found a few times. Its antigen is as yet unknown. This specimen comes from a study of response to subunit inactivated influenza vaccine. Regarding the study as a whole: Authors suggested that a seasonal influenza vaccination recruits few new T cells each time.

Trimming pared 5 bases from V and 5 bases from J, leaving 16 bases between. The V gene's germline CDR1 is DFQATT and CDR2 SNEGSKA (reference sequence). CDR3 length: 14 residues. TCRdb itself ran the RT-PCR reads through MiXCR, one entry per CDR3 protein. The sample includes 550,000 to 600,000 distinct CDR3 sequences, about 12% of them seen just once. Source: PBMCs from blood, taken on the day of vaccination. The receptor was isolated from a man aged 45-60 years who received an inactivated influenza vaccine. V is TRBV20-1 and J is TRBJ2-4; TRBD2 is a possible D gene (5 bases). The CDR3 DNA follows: TGCAGTGCTCACACGCCCGCGGGTCAAAACATTCAGTACTTC. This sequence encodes CSAHTPAGQNIQYF.